This T cell receptor (beta chain) was recovered during a study of blood T cell repertoires in COVID-19. V lost 3 bases and J lost 3, with 8 bases in between. Germline CDR1 and CDR2: KGHSH and LQKENI. The CDR3 extends over 13 amino acids. Assay used: immunoSEQ multiplex PCR; TCRdb lists only in-frame clones, some missing. Among 85,000 to 120,000 clones listed, about four fifths were seen once. V usage is TRBV18 and J usage is TRBJ2-5; unclear D gene. The sequenced material came from peripheral blood. This receptor was taken from an older woman with acute or convalescent COVID-19. As DNA, the CDR3 is TGTGCCAGCTCACCGTTCCGGGAAGAGACCCAGTACTTC. This encodes CASSPFREETQYF.